The 5 T cell receptor beta chains listed next were all sequenced from one sample in a study of CD8 T cells in Susac syndrome. An input of roughly 0.5 to 1 ug of RNA was subjected to reverse transcription using random hexamers. TCRdb reanalysed the immunoSEQ multiplex PCR reads using MiXCR and keeps one entry per CDR3 protein. The sample comprises 100,000 to 150,000 distinct CDR3 sequences, about 93% of which are singletons, and approximately 0.22% rests with the top ten. The source material was CD8+ T cells from PBMCs. Receptors were obtained from a human donor with Susac syndrome.

The rearrangement uses TRBV24-1 and TRBJ1-1; 11 positions match TRBD1. This CDR3 spans 17 amino acids. The germline V gene encodes CDR1 KGHDR and CDR2 SFDVKD. The ends lost 4 bases at V and 1 base at J; junction bases unmatched: 7. CDR3 amino acids: CATSDPGTGGTNTEAFF. The DNA of the CDR3 is TGTGCCACCAGTGACCCCGGGACAGGGGGGACGAACACTGAAGCTTTCTTT.

The chain carries TRBV27 and TRBJ2-1; TRBD2 matches 7 bases. CDR1 is MNHEY, CDR2 SMNVEV, per germline (reference sequence). Germline trimming cut 1 base from V and 1 base from J; bases unmatched to any gene: 7. There are 17 residues in the CDR3. The CDR3 DNA sequence: TGTGCCAGCAGTTTATTGACTAGCTTGGGTTCCTACAATGAGCAGTTCTTC. Residues: CASSLLTSLGSYNEQFF.

V and J are TRBV7-9 and TRBJ2-1; D possibly corresponds to TRBD2 (6 bases). V gave up 2 bases and J gave up 5 bases, with 13 bases separating them. The germline V gene encodes CDR1 SEHNR and CDR2 FQNEAQ (reference sequence). The CDR3 runs 15 residues. For the CDR3, the DNA is TGTGCCAGCAGCTTACGGGCTTCGGGGGACAATGAGCAGTTCTTC. The encoded protein is CASSLRASGDNEQFF.

V usage is TRBV5-4 and J usage is TRBJ2-7; 10 nucleotides align to TRBD1. In germline, CDR1 is SGHNT, CDR2 YYREEE (reference sequence). V lost 3 bases to trimming and J lost 2 bases; unmatched junction nucleotides: 5. The CDR3 covers 15 residues. The CDR3 nucleotides are TGTGCCAGCAGCTCGGACAGGGGGTCTGCCTACGAGCAGTACTTC. It translates to CASSSDRGSAYEQYF.

This sequence joins TRBV29-1 and TRBJ2-2; weak D call: TRBD2 (5 bases). Germline-derived CDR1 and CDR2 are SQVTM and ANQGSEA. The length of the CDR3 is 14 residues. With 6 bases removed from V and 4 bases from J, the gap between germline ends came to 15 bases. The CDR3 loop reads CSVGSSTATGELFF. The CDR3 nucleotides are TGCAGCGTGGGGTCTAGCACGGCCACCGGGGAGCTGTTTTTT.